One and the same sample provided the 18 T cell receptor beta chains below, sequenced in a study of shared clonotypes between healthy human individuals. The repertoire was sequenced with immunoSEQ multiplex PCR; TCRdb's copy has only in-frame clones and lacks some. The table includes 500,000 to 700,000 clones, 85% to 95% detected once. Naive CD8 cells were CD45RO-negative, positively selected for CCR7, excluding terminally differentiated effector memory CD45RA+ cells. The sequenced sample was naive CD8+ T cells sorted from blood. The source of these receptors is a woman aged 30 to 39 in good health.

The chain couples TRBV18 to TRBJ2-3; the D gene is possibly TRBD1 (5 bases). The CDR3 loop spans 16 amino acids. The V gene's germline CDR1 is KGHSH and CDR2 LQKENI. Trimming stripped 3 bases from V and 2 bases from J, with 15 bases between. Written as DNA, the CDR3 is TGTGCCAGCTCACCGGACATCTTGGGGAACACAGATACGCAGTATTTT. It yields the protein CASSPDILGNTDTQYF.

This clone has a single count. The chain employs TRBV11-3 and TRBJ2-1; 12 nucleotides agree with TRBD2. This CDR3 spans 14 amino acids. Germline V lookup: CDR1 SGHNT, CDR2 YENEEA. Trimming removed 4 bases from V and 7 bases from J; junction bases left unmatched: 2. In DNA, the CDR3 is TGTGCCAGCAGCTCACTAGCGGGAGGTAATGAGCAGTTCTTC. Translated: CASSSLAGGNEQFF. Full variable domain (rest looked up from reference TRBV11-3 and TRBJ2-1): EAGVVQSPRYKIIEKKQPVAFWCNPISGHNTLYWYLQNLGQGPELLIRYENEEAVDDSQLPKDRFSAERLKGVDSTLKIQPAELGDSAVYLCASSSLAGGNEQFFGPGTRLTVL.

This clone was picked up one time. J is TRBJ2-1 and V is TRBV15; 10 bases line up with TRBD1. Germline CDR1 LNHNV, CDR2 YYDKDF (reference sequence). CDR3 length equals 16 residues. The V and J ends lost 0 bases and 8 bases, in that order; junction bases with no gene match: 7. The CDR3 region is CATSRDVTGGADEQFF. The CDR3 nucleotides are TGTGCCACCAGCAGAGATGTGACAGGGGGCGCGGATGAGCAGTTCTTC.

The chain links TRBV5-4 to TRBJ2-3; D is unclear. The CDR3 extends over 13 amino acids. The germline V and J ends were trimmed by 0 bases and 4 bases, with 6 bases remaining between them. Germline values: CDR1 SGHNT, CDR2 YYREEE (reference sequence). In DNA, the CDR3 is TGTGCCAGCAGCTTGGGGCTAGCAGATACGCAGTATTTT. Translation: CASSLGLADTQYF.

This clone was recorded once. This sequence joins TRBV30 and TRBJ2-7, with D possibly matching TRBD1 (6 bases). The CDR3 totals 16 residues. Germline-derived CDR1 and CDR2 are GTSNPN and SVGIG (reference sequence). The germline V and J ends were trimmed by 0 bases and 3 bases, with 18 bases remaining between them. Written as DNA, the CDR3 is TGTGCCTGGAGTGTTAAAGAAGGACAGAAATTCTACGAGCAGTACTTC. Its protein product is CAWSVKEGQKFYEQYF.

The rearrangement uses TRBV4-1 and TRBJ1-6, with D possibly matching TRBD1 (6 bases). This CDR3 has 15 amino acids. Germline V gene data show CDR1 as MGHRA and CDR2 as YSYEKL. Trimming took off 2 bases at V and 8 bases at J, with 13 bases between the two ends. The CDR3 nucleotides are TGCGCCAGCAGCCAATCCAGGGGAGGGGATTCACCCCTCCACTTT. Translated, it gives CASSQSRGGDSPLHF.

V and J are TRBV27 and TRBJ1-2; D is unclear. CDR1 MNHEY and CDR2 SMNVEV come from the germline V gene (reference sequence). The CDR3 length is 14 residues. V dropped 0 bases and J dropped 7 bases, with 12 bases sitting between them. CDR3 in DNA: TGTGCCAGCAGTTTATCTTCTGATTGGGGTGGCTACACCTTC. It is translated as CASSLSSDWGGYTF.

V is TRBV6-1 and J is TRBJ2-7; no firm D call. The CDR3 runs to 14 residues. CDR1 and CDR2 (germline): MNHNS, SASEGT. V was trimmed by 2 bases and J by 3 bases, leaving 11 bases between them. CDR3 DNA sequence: TGTGCCAGCAGTGAATTTTTAGATTACTACGAGCAGTACTTC. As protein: CASSEFLDYYEQYF.

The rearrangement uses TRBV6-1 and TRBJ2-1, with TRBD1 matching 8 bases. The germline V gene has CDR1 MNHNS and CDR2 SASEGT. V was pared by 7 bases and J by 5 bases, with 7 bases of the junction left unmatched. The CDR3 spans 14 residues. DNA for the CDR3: TGTGCCAGCACCCAGGGGGCTCCCAACAATGAGCAGTTCTTC. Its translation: CASTQGAPNNEQFF.

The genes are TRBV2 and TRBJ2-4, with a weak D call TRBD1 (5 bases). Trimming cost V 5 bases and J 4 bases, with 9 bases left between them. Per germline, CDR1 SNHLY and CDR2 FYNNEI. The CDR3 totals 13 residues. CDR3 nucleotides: TGTGCCAGCAGTCGCCGACAGAAAAACATTCAGTACTTC. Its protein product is CASSRRQKNIQYF.

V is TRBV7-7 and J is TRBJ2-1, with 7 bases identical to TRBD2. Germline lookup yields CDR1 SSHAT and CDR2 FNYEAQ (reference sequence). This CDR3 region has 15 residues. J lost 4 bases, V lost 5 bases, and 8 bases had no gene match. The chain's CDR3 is CASSPFAGEYNEQFF. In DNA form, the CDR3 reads TGTGCCAGCAGCCCGTTTGCGGGAGAGTACAATGAGCAGTTCTTC.

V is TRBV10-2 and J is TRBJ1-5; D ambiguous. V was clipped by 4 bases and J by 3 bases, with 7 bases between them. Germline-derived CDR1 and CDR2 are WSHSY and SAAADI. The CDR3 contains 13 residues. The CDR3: CASSGSANQPQHF. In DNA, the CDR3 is TGCGCCAGCAGTGGGTCAGCCAATCAGCCCCAGCATTTT.

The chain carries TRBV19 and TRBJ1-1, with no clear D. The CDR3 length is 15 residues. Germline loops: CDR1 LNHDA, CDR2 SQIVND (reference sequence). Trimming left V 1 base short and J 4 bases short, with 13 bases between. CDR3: CASSIVSKPSTEAFF. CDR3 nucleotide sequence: TGTGCCAGTAGTATAGTTAGTAAGCCGAGCACTGAAGCTTTCTTT.

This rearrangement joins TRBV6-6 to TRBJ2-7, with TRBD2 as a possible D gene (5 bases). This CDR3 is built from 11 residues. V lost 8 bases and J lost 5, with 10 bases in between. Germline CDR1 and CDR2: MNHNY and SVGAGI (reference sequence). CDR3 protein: CASAGYNEQYF. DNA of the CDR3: TGTGCCAGCGCGGGTTACAACGAGCAGTACTTC.

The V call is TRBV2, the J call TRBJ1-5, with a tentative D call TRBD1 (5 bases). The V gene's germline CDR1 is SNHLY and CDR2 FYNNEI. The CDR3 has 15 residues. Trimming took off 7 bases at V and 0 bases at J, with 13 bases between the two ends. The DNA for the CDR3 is TGTGCCAGCATGGCAGACAGATATAGCAATCAGCCCCAGCATTTT. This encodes CASMADRYSNQPQHF.

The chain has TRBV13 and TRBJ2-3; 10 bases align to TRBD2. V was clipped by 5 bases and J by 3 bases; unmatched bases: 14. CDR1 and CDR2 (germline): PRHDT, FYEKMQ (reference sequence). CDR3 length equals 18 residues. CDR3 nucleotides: TGTGCCAGCAGCACCGTGGGCCTAGCGGGAGTGGGAACAGATACGCAGTATTTT. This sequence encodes CASSTVGLAGVGTDTQYF.

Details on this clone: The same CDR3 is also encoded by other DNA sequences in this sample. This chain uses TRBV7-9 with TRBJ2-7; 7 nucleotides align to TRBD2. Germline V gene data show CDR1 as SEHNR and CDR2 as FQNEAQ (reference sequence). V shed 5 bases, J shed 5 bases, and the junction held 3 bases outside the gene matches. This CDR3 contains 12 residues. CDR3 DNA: TGTGCCAGCAGCCCGGGGGGAAACGAGCAGTACTTC. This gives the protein CASSPGGNEQYF.

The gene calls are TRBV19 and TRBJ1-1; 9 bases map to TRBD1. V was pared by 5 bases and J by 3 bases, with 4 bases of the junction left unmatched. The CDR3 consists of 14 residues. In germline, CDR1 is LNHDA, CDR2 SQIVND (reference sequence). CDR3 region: CASSPNRGHTEAFF. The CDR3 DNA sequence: TGTGCCAGTAGTCCGAACAGGGGGCACACTGAAGCTTTCTTT.